This T cell receptor beta chain was identified in a study of shared clonotypes between healthy human individuals. Study-wide points: Naive subsets, compared against memory subsets, generally had larger estimated richness values. In the sorted subsets, rarefaction showed sequencing was incomplete despite large depth.

J was trimmed by 8 bases and V by 3 bases; bases with no gene match: 5. The CDR3 sequence is 13 residues long. Germline V lookup: CDR1 MDHEN, CDR2 SYDVKM. Concerning this clone itself: The antigen is undetermined.

Repertoires were generated with immunoSEQ multiplex PCR, while TCRdb's copy carries only in-frame clones and drops some. The sample consists of around 510,000 clones, approximately 94% of them appearing once. This receptor was identified in a woman in her thirties in good health. Sequencing was done on a sample of naive CD4+ T cells sorted from blood. Subset given: CD45RA+ positively selected. This chain uses TRBV28 with TRBJ1-2; 8 bases match TRBD1. CDR3 in amino acids: CASSFQGADGYTF. CDR3 DNA sequence: TGTGCCAGCAGTTTTCAGGGGGCGGACGGCTACACCTTC.